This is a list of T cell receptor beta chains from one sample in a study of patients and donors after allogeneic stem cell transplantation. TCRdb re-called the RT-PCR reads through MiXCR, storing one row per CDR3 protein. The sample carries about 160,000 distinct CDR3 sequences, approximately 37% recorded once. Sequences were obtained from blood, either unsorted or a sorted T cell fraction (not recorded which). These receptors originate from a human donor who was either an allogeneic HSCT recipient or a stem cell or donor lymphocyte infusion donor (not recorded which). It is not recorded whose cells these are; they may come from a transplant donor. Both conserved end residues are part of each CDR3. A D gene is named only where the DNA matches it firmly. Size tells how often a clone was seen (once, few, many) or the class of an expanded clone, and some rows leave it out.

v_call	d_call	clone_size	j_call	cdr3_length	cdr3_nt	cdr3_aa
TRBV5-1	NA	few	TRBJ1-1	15	TGCGCCAGCAGCTTGGCCGGGACGGCGAACACTGAAGCTTTCTTT	CASSLAGTANTEAFF
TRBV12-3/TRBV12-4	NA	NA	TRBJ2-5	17	TGTGCCAGCAGTTTAAATATTTTCTTCCTCCCCCAAGAGACCCAGTACTTC	CASSLNIFFLPQETQYF
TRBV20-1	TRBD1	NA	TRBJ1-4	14	TGCAGTGCTTCCCCCGGGACAGGGAATGAAAAACTGTTTTTT	CSASPGTGNEKLFF
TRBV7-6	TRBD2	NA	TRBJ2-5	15	TGTGCCAGCAGCCGGAGCGGGGGGCCACAAGAGACCCAGTACTTC	CASSRSGGPQETQYF
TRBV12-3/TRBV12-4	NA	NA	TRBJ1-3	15	TGTGCCAGCAGTACTAGGACACTCTCTGGAAACACCATATATTTT	CASSTRTLSGNTIYF
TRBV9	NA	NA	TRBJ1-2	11	TGTGCCAGCAGCGTAGCTGGTGGCTACACCTTC	CASSVAGGYTF
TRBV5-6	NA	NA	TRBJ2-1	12	TGTGCCAGCAGCTTGATCCAGTCAGGGCAGTTCTTC	CASSLIQSGQFF
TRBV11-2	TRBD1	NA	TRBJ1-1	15	TGTGCCAGCAGCACACAGGGGGCCAGGAACACTGAAGCTTTCTTT	CASSTQGARNTEAFF
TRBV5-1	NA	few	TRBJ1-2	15	TGCGCCAGCAGCTTGGCCTGGGGGCGCGAGGGCGGCTACACCTTC	CASSLAWGREGGYTF
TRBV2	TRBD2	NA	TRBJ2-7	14	TGTGCCAGCACCCATAGCGGGGGGCCCTACGAGCAGTACTTC	CASTHSGGPYEQYF
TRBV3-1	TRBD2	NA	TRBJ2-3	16	TGTGCCAGCAGCCAAGATTGGACTAGCGGTGCAGATACGCAGTATTTT	CASSQDWTSGADTQYF
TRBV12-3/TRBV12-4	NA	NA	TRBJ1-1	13	TGTGCCAGCAGTTTCCAGGTGGACACTGAAGCTTTCTTT	CASSFQVDTEAFF
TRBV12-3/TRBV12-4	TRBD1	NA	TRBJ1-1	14	TGTGCCAGCAGGTTACAGGGGGCTGTCACTGAAGCTTTCTTT	CASRLQGAVTEAFF
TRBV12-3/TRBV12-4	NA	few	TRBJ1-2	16	TGTGCCAGCAGTTTAGCGGTAGCAGGGGCCAACTATGGCTACACCTTC	CASSLAVAGANYGYTF
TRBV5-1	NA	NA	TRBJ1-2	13	TGCGCCAGTATACGGTGGGATAACTATGGTTACACCTTC	CASIRWDNYGYTF
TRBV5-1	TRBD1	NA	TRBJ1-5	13	TGCGCCAGCAGACCCGACAGGGGCCAGCCCCAGCATTTT	CASRPDRGQPQHF
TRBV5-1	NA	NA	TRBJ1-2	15	TGCGCCAGCAGCTGGGACGGCGGGGATGACTATGGCTACACCTTC	CASSWDGGDDYGYTF
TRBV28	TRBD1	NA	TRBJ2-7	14	TGTGCCAGCTTCCGGGACAGGACGTTTGTCGAGCAGTACTTC	CASFRDRTFVEQYF
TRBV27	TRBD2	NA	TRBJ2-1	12	TGTGCCAGCAGTTTGACTAGCAGCGAGCAGTTCTTC	CASSLTSSEQFF
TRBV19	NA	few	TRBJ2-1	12	TGTGCCAGTAGTATTCACAACAATGAGCAGTTCTTC	CASSIHNNEQFF
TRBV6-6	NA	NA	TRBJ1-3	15	TGTGCCAGCAGTTACTTTCCAGACTCTGGAAACACCATATATTTT	CASSYFPDSGNTIYF
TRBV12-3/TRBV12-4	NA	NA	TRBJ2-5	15	TGTGCCAGCAGTTCCGGGACGGAAAGACAAGAGACCCAGTACTTC	CASSSGTERQETQYF
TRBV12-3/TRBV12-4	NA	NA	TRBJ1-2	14	TGTGCCAGCAGTTTCAGTGGACCGCACTATGGCTACACCTTC	CASSFSGPHYGYTF
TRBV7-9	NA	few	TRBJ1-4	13	TGTGCCAGCAGCTTATTAGGCCTTGAAAAACTGTTTTTT	CASSLLGLEKLFF